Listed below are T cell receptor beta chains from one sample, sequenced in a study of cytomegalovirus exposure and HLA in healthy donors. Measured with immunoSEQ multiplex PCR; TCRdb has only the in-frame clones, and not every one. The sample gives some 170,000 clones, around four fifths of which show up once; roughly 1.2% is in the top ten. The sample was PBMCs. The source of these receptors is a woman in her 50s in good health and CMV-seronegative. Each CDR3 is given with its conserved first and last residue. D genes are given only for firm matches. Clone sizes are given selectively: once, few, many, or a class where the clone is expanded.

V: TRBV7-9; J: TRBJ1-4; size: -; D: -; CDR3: CASGESQYNEKLFF; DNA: TGTGCCAGCGGAGAATCGCAGTATAATGAAAAACTGTTTTTT
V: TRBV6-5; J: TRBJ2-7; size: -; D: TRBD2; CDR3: CASSSLATREQYF; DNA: TGTGCCAGCAGCTCACTAGCGACTCGCGAGCAGTACTTC
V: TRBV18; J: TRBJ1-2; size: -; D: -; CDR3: CASSPPGVNGYTF; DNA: TGTGCCAGCTCACCACCGGGAGTCAATGGCTACACCTTC
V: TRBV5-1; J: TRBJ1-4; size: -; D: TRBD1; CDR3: CASSLGDRGDEKLFF; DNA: TGCGCCAGCAGCTTGGGGGACAGGGGCGATGAAAAACTGTTTTTT
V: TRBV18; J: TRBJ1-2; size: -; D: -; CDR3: CASSISGDNYGYTF; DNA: TGTGCCAGCTCAATCTCAGGGGATAACTATGGCTACACCTTC
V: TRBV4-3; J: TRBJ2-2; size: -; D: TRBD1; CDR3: CASSQDRVSTGELFF; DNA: TGCGCCAGCAGCCAGGACAGGGTATCCACCGGGGAGCTGTTTTTT
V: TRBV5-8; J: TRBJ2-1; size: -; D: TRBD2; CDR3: CASSLSGGPYNEQFF; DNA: TGTGCCAGCAGCTTAAGCGGGGGCCCCTACAATGAGCAGTTCTTC
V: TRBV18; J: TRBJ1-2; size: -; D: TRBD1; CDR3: CASPPPTGGYGYTF; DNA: TGTGCCAGCCCCCCTCCAACAGGGGGATATGGCTACACCTTC
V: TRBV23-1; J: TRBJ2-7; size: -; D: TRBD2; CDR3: CASSQSFRGSKPDEQYF; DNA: TGCGCCAGCAGTCAATCTTTCCGCGGGAGTAAGCCGGACGAGCAGTACTTC
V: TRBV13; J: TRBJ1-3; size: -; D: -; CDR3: CASSSPSSGNTIYF; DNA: TGTGCCAGCAGCTCACCCAGCTCTGGAAACACCATATATTTT
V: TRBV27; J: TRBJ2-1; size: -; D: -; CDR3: CASSLAAQAYNEQFF; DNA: TGTGCCAGCAGTTTAGCAGCACAGGCCTACAATGAGCAGTTCTTC
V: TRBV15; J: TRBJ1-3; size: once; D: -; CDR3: CATSRTIGVSGNTIYF; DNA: TGTGCCACCAGCAGAACTATCGGGGTATCTGGAAACACCATATATTTT
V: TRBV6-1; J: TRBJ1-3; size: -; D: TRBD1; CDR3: CASSASTGRNTIYF; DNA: TGTGCCAGCAGCGCTTCGACAGGGAGAAACACCATATATTTT
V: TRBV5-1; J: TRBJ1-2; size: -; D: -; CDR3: CASSLETGSSGYTF; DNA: TGCGCCAGCAGCCTAGAGACAGGAAGTTCTGGCTACACCTTC
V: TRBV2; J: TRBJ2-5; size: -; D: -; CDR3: CASSERRGAGRTETQYF; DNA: TGTGCCAGCAGTGAGAGACGTGGGGCAGGGCGTACGGAGACCCAGTACTTC
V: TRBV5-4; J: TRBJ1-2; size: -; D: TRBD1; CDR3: CASSIGQGAHYGYTF; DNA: TGTGCCAGCAGCATAGGACAGGGGGCCCACTATGGCTACACCTTC
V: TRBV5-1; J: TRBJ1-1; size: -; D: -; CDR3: CASSLVGGGSTEAFF; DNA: TGCGCCAGCAGCTTGGTCGGGGGCGGGAGCACTGAAGCTTTCTTT
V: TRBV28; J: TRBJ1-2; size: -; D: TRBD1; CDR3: CASSQSAGTGKSYTF; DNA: TGTGCCAGCAGTCAGTCCGCCGGGACAGGGAAAAGCTACACCTTC
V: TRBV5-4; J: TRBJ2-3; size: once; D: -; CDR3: CASAVSVAQDTQYF; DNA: TGTGCCAGCGCGGTTAGTGTAGCTCAAGATACGCAGTATTTT
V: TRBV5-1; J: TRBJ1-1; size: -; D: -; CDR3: CASSLLDKNTEAFF; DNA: TGCGCCAGCAGCCTCTTGGACAAGAACACTGAAGCTTTCTTT
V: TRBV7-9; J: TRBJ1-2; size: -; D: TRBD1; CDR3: CASSPQGTGFNYGYTF; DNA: TGTGCCAGCAGCCCACAGGGGACAGGGTTTAACTATGGCTACACCTTC
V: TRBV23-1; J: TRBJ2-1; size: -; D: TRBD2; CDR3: CASSQSVLAGVNEQFF; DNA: TGCGCCAGCAGTCAATCCGTTCTAGCGGGAGTCAATGAGCAGTTCTTC
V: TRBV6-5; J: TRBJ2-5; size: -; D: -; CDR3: CASSWTLQETQYF; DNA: TGTGCCAGCAGTTGGACTCTCCAAGAGACCCAGTACTTC
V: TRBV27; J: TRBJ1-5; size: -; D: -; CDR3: CASSLEKANYSNQPQHF; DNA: TGTGCCAGCAGTTTAGAAAAGGCGAACTATAGCAATCAGCCCCAGCATTTT
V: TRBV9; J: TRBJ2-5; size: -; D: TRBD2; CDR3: CASSVGSGGPRGETQYF; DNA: TGTGCCAGCAGCGTAGGTAGCGGGGGGCCTCGGGGGGAGACCCAGTACTTC
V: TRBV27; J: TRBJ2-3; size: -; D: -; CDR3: CASSHTDTQYF; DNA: TGTGCCAGCAGTCACACAGATACGCAGTATTTT
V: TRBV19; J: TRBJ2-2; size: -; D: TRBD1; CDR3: CASSSLYRGPNLNTGELFF; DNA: TGTGCCAGTAGTAGTCTTTACAGGGGTCCTAATTTAAACACCGGGGAGCTGTTTTTT
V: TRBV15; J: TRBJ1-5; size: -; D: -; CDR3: CATSSGGAFWRNQPQHF; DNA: TGTGCCACCAGCTCTGGGGGGGCCTTTTGGCGCAATCAGCCCCAGCATTTT
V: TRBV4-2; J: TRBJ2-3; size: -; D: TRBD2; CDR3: CASSQDLLAGVGDTQYF; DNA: TGTGCCAGCAGCCAAGACTTACTAGCGGGAGTAGGAGATACGCAGTATTTT
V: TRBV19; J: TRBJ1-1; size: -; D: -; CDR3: CASSPFIGGGTEAFF; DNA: TGTGCCAGTAGTCCCTTTATTGGGGGCGGAACTGAAGCTTTCTTT
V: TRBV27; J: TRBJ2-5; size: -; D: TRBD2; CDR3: CASSLGRGGERETQYF; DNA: TGTGCCAGCAGCTTGGGTCGCGGGGGGGAGAGAGAGACCCAGTACTTC
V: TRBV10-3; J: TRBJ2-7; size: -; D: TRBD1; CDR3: CAISPPGQVYEQYF; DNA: TGTGCCATCAGCCCACCGGGACAGGTGTACGAGCAGTACTTC
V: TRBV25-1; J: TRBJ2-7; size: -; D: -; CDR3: CASSESYEQYF; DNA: TGTGCCAGCAGTGAATCCTACGAGCAGTACTTC
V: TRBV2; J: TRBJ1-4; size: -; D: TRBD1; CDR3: CASSPGQPNEKLFF; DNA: TGTGCCAGCAGCCCGGGACAGCCTAATGAAAAACTGTTTTTT
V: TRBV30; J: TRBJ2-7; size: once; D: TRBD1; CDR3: CAWSPGTGDYEQYF; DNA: TGTGCCTGGAGTCCCGGGACAGGAGACTACGAGCAGTACTTC
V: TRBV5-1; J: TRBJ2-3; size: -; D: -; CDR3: CASSLFGGTTDTQYF; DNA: TGCGCCAGCAGCTTGTTCGGGGGTACCACAGATACGCAGTATTTT
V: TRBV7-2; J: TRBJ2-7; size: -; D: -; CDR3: CASSSQTGVGEQYF; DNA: TGTGCCAGCAGCTCCCAGACAGGAGTTGGGGAGCAGTACTTC
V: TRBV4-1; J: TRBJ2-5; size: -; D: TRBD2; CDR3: CASSDRLAGSETQYF; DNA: TGCGCCAGCAGCGACCGACTAGCGGGCTCAGAGACCCAGTACTTC